The 25 T cell receptor beta chains given below trace back to one sample, sequenced in a study of monozygotic twins with cystic fibrosis. TCRdb keeps only in-frame clones here, not all; method: immunoSEQ multiplex PCR. Altogether under 1,200 clones are present, 90% to 95% being singletons, with the ten largest covering about 3.2%. Sequenced: blood. The receptors stem from a boy between 5 and 17 years old with cystic fibrosis.

This rearrangement joins TRBV25-1 to TRBJ2-7, with D perhaps TRBD1 or TRBD2 (5 bases each). Germline values: CDR1 MGHDK, CDR2 SYGVNS. The CDR3 covers 16 residues. Trimming took 2 bases from V and 4 from J, leaving 18 bases between them. The CDR3 protein is CASSEREFGAVYEQYF. The CDR3 DNA reads TGTGCCAGCAGTGAAAGGGAGTTCGGGGCAGTTTACGAGCAGTACTTC.

The chain recombines TRBV7-2 with TRBJ1-1; the match to TRBD1 covers 8 bases. This CDR3 region has 16 residues. The junction had 8 bases not matched to a gene; V was cut back by 5 bases and J by 0 bases. Germline V gene data show CDR1 as SGHTA and CDR2 as FQGNSA. The CDR3 loop is CASSPSTGAMNTEAFF. The CDR3, as DNA: TGTGCCAGCAGCCCCTCGACAGGGGCTATGAACACTGAAGCTTTCTTT.

The V gene is TRBV5-1, the J gene TRBJ1-5; 11 bases are a match to TRBD1. The CDR3 is made up of 14 amino acids. Germline V lookup: CDR1 SGHRS, CDR2 YFSETQ. The V gene end was trimmed by 6 bases and the J gene end by 11 bases; junction bases not matched to a gene: 10. The CDR3 loop reads CASNQDRGPGAQHF. The CDR3 DNA reads TGCGCCAGCAATCAGGACAGGGGGCCTGGGGCCCAGCATTTT.

This clone appeared once. The chain combines TRBV6-5 with TRBJ1-2; D is undetermined. The germline V gene encodes CDR1 MNHEY and CDR2 SVGAGI. With 0 bases removed from V and 6 bases from J, the gap between germline ends came to 14 bases. The CDR3 loop spans 15 amino acids. CDR3 sequence (DNA): TGTGCCAGCAGTTACTCGGGGAATGCCTTAGATGGCTACACCTTC. Translated: CASSYSGNALDGYTF.

The chain combines TRBV6-1 with TRBJ2-2, with D perhaps TRBD2 (7 bases). Germline V gene sequence: CDR1 MNHNS, CDR2 SASEGT. The V gene lost 2 bases and the J gene lost 4 bases, with 14 bases spanning the gap. The CDR3 totals 16 residues. In DNA, the CDR3 is TGTGCCAGCAGTGAACGGTGGGGGGGCGGCACCGGGGAGCTGTTTTTT. This encodes CASSERWGGGTGELFF.

This clone was observed a single time. The V call is TRBV2, the J call TRBJ1-5; 12 bases are a match to TRBD1. V lost 4 bases to trimming and J lost 3 bases; unmatched junction nucleotides: 7. Germline V gene sequence: CDR1 SNHLY, CDR2 FYNNEI. The CDR3 loop spans 17 amino acids. The CDR3 DNA follows: TGTGCCAGCAGTGGGCCGGGACAGGGGGCCTCCAATCAGCCCCAGCATTTT. Encoded protein: CASSGPGQGASNQPQHF.

The chain joins TRBV28 to TRBJ2-1; 7 bases are shared with TRBD2. Germline CDR1 is MDHEN and CDR2 is SYDVKM. The CDR3 covers 14 residues. The V and J ends lost 3 bases and 3 bases, in that order; junction bases with no gene match: 2. CDR3 loop: CASSFLAGYNEQFF. The CDR3 DNA reads TGTGCCAGCAGTTTTTTAGCGGGCTACAATGAGCAGTTCTTC.

V gene TRBV7-6 combines with J gene TRBJ2-1; weak D call: TRBD1 (7 bases). CDR3 length: 13 residues. CDR1 and CDR2 (germline): SGHVS, FNYEAQ. The V end lost 5 bases, the J end lost 10 bases, and 15 bases lay between the germline ends. CDR3 amino acids: CASSPGGTPEQFF. The CDR3 DNA reads as TGTGCCAGCAGCCCAGGGGGGACACCCGAGCAGTTCTTC.

Concerning this clone: No DNA is shown, since the ends of the CDR3 on it are uncertain; the CDR3 is the one TCRdb lists. The V and J genes are TRBV28 and TRBJ2-7; TRBD1 is the table's D call and was not checked against the DNA. A total of 12 residues make up the CDR3, ends included. Germline lookup yields CDR1 MDHEN and CDR2 SYDVKM. The CDR3: CASSFGRGALGF.

This chain connects TRBV11-1 to TRBJ2-5, with a tentative D call TRBD1 (6 bases). Germline V gene sequence: CDR1 SGHAT, CDR2 FQDESV (reference sequence). The CDR3 spans 13 residues. The ends were cut back, 7 bases at V and 5 bases at J, with 14 bases in the middle. CDR3 bases: TGTGCCAGCATTGGGACATCAGGGGAGACCCAGTACTTC. Its protein product is CASIGTSGETQYF.

J is TRBJ1-2 and V is TRBV28; TRBD1 aligns across 9 bases. Losses at the gene ends were 6 bases for V and 8 bases for J; bases not matched to a gene: 7. CDR1 is MDHEN and CDR2 is SYDVKM in the germline V gene. This CDR3 spans 13 amino acids. CDR3 region: CASRLRQGVGYTF. In nucleotides, the CDR3 is TGTGCCAGCAGACTTAGACAGGGGGTAGGCTACACCTTC.

The chain uses TRBV7-3 and TRBJ1-6, with D perhaps matching TRBD1 (6 bases). Germline-derived CDR1 and CDR2 are SGHTA and FQGTGA. The CDR3 extends over 14 amino acids. Trimming took off 2 bases at V and 10 bases at J, with 12 bases between the two ends. CDR3 in amino acids: CASSLGRGRSPLHF. The CDR3, as DNA: TGTGCCAGCAGCTTAGGCAGGGGACGGTCACCCCTCCACTTT.

The chain couples TRBV30 to TRBJ2-7; 8 nucleotides line up with TRBD1. Germline V gives CDR1 GTSNPN, CDR2 SVGIG (reference sequence). Losses at the gene ends were 3 bases for V and 6 bases for J; bases not matched to a gene: 7. The CDR3 extends over 13 amino acids. The CDR3 bases are TGTGCCTGGAGGACGGACAGGGTGGGCGAGCAGTACTTC. Its translation is CAWRTDRVGEQYF.

The chain has TRBV11-1 and TRBJ1-2; the D gene is possibly TRBD1 (6 bases). Trimming left V 5 bases short and J 8 bases short, with 15 bases between. The CDR3 is 13 amino acids. The germline V gene encodes CDR1 SGHAT and CDR2 FQDESV (reference sequence). The CDR3 loop reads CASSQRGAEGYTF. CDR3 sequence (DNA): TGTGCCAGCAGCCAGCGGGGGGCGGAAGGCTACACCTTC. Full variable domain (missing parts from reference TRBV11-1 and TRBJ1-2): EAEVAQSPRYKITEKSQAVAFWCDPISGHATLYWYRQILGQGPELLVQFQDESVVDDSQLPKDRFSAERLKGVDSTLKIQPAELGDSAMYLCASSQRGAEGYTFGSGTRLTVV.

The chain uses TRBV11-2 and TRBJ1-3; D remains ambiguous. The CDR3 totals 13 residues. CDR1 and CDR2 from the germline V gene are SGHAT and FQNNGV. The ends were cut back, 7 bases at V and 3 bases at J, with 10 bases in the middle. CDR3 in amino acids: CASTGSFGNTIYF. The CDR3 bases are TGTGCCAGCACGGGGTCTTTTGGAAACACCATATATTTT.

In this sample, this clone turned up once. V usage is TRBV1 and J usage is TRBJ2-2. TRBV1 constitutes a pseudogene. This CDR3 spans 17 amino acids. The CDR3 DNA sequence: TGCACCAGCAGCCAAGAATGCATAAGGGTTAACACCGGGGAGCTGTTTTTT. Protein sequence: CTSSQECIRVNTGELFF.

Turning to this clone: Sequence at one end of the junction differs from germline and may be a read error. The CDR3 sequence: CASSLRGASYNEQFF. The CDR3 DNA is TGTGCTAGCAGCTTAAGGGGAGCGTCCTACAATGAGCAGTTCTTC. The rearrangement links TRBV7-7 to TRBJ2-1; perhaps D is TRBD1 or TRBD2 (5 bases each). The germline gives CDR1 SSHAT, CDR2 FNYEAQ (reference sequence). CDR3 length: 15 amino acids. Filled out from reference TRBV7-7 and TRBJ2-1, the complete variable domain reads GAGVSQSPRYKVTKRGQDVTLRCDPISSHATLYWYQQALGQGPEFLTYFNYEAQPDKSGLPSDRFSAERPEGSISTLTIQRTEQRDSAMYRCASSLRGASYNEQFFGPGTRLTVL.

DNA for the CDR3: TGCGCCAGCAGCGAAAGTGGGACAGGGGGCCGGACAGATACGCAGTATTTT. Encoded protein: CASSESGTGGRTDTQYF. The V gene is TRBV4-1, the J gene TRBJ2-3, with 12 bases aligning to TRBD1. Unmatched junction bases numbered 9, after V lost 5 bases and J lost 3 bases. Germline V gene data show CDR1 as MGHRA and CDR2 as YSYEKL. The CDR3 has 17 amino acids.

CDR3 sequence (DNA): TGTGCCAGCAGCTTCGACAGGACGGTTGCTAATGAAAAACTGTTTTTT. Translated, it gives CASSFDRTVANEKLFF. J is TRBJ1-4 and V is TRBV7-2, with D possibly being TRBD1 (6 bases). CDR3 size: 16 residues. V was shortened by 3 bases and J by 3 bases, with 14 bases between the two germline ends. The germline gives CDR1 SGHTA, CDR2 FQGNSA.

The rearrangement uses TRBV7-9 and TRBJ1-1; 9 bases are a match to TRBD1. After removal of 6 bases from V and 3 bases from J, the junction contained 5 bases not matched to a gene. The CDR3 extends over 14 amino acids. Germline lookup yields CDR1 SEHNR and CDR2 FQNEAQ (reference sequence). CDR3 DNA sequence: TGTGCCAGCAGATTGACAGGGGGATACACTGAAGCTTTCTTT. Translating it yields CASRLTGGYTEAFF.

V gene TRBV11-3 combines with J gene TRBJ2-1; D is ambiguous. The V end was cut by 2 bases, the J end by 6 bases, with 17 bases between. The germline V gene has CDR1 SGHNT and CDR2 YENEEA. The CDR3 consists of 16 residues. The CDR3 loop is CASSLYSDVVGNEQFF. The CDR3 nucleotides read TGTGCCAGCAGCTTATACAGCGATGTAGTTGGCAATGAGCAGTTCTTC.

V and J are TRBV27 and TRBJ2-1; D gene ambiguous. The germline V and J ends were trimmed by 6 bases and 8 bases, with 8 bases remaining between them. The CDR3 totals 11 residues. Germline CDR1 and CDR2: MNHEY and SMNVEV (reference sequence). CDR3 protein: CASSKGHEQFF. CDR3 sequence (DNA): TGTGCCAGCAGCAAAGGGCATGAGCAGTTCTTC.

The chain joins TRBV6-1 to TRBJ2-1; D unclear. V was shortened by 1 base and J by 5 bases, with 6 bases between the two germline ends. This CDR3 region has 13 residues. CDR1 MNHNS and CDR2 SASEGT come from the germline V gene. CDR3 residues: CASSEEEHNEQFF. The DNA for the CDR3 is TGTGCCAGCAGTGAAGAGGAGCACAATGAGCAGTTCTTC.

This chain links TRBV19 with TRBJ1-1, with unresolved D. Germline V lookup: CDR1 LNHDA, CDR2 SQIVND (reference sequence). This CDR3 region has 14 residues. The V end lost 3 bases, the J end lost 1 base, and 9 bases lay between the germline ends. DNA for the CDR3: TGTGCCAGTAGTATTCTTGCCGGGAACACTGAAGCTTTCTTT. It specifies CASSILAGNTEAFF.

This rearrangement joins TRBV6-4 to TRBJ2-5; TRBD2 matches at 12 bases. This CDR3 is built from 18 residues. The germline CDR1 and CDR2 sequences are MRHNA and SNTAGT. The V segment lost 4 bases and the J segment 9 bases; nucleotides outside the gene matches: 18. This CDR3 reads CASSALTSGGPAPGSQYF. In DNA, the CDR3 is TGTGCCAGCAGTGCCCTGACTAGCGGGGGCCCGGCTCCGGGGTCCCAGTACTTC.